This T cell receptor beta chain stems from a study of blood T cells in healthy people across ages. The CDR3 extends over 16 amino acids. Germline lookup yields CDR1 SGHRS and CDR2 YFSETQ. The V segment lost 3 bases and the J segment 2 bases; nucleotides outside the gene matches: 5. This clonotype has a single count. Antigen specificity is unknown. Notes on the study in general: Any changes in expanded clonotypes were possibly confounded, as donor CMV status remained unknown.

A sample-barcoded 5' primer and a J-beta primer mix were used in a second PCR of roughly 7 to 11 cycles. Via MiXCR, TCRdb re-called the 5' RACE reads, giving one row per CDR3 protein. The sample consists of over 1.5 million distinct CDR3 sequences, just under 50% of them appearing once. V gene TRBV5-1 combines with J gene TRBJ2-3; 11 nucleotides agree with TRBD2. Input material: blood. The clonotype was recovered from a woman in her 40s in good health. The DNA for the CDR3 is TGCGCCAGCAGCTGGCCGGGACTAGCGGACACAGATACGCAGTATTTT. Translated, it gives CASSWPGLADTDTQYF. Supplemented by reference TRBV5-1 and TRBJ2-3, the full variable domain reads KAGVTQTPRYLIKTRGQQVTLSCSPISGHRSVSWYQQTPGQGLQFLFEYFSETQRNKGNFPGRFSGRQFSNSRSEMNVSTLELGDSALYLCASSWPGLADTDTQYFGPGTRLTVL.